The next 27 T cell receptor beta chains were all read from a single sample in a study of cytomegalovirus exposure and HLA in healthy donors (dated by TCRdb to the late 2010s). The method behind the library was the immunoSEQ multiplex PCR assay. A mixture of 60 forward primers for TCR Vbeta segments and 13 reverse primers for TCR Jbeta segments was used in the multiplex PCR. This immuneACCESS table, as held by TCRdb, lists in-frame sequences with V and J called but not all clones. Of the missing ones, under half trace to an unresolved V gene in checked studies; the others have no known cause. For this sample the table gives about 270,000 clones, of which more than 80% were detected only once. Of the sample, about 4% falls within the top ten clones. Sequenced input: PBMCs. These receptors were collected from a middle-aged man in good health and CMV-seropositive.

V and J are TRBV6-5 and TRBJ2-5; 9 positions match TRBD1. TRBJ2-7 matches the DNA end more closely, so the J call is doubtful. Germline V gene sequence: CDR1 MNHEY, CDR2 SVGAGI. This CDR3 has 13 residues. The CDR3 sequence is CATAAGQGYEQYF. CDR3 bases: TGTGCCACCGCGGCGGGACAGGGCTACGAGCAGTACTTC.

The count of this clone is one. The V and J genes are TRBV28 and TRBJ2-5, with 7 positions matching TRBD2. Germline V gene lookup returns CDR1 MDHEN and CDR2 SYDVKM. J lost 6 bases, V lost 5 bases, and 15 bases had no gene match. The CDR3 length is 16 residues. CDR3 residues: CASSESIGVAGQTQYF. The CDR3 DNA follows: TGTGCCAGCAGTGAATCTATTGGGGTAGCGGGTCAGACCCAGTACTTC.

The rearrangement uses TRBV4-3 and TRBJ1-1; maybe TRBD1 (6 bases). The V end lost 0 bases, the J end lost 3 bases, and 17 bases lay between the germline ends. Germline V lookup: CDR1 LGHNA, CDR2 YSLEER. There are 17 residues in the CDR3. CDR3 nucleotide sequence: TGCGCCAGCAGCCAAGATTCCCCGCGGGGGCGCGACACTGAAGCTTTCTTT. This encodes CASSQDSPRGRDTEAFF.

The chain uses TRBV7-9 and TRBJ1-1, with a weak D call TRBD1 (5 bases). CDR1 SEHNR and CDR2 FQNEAQ come from the germline V gene (reference sequence). The V end was cut by 0 bases, the J end by 3 bases, with 14 bases between. This CDR3 region has 16 residues. The CDR3 DNA is TGTGCCAGCAGCTTAGCGCGGGGCGGCGGGGACACTGAAGCTTTCTTT. This codes for CASSLARGGGDTEAFF.

This chain connects TRBV7-3 to TRBJ2-2, with D tentatively TRBD2 (6 bases). Germline-derived CDR1 and CDR2 are SGHTA and FQGTGA. CDR3 size: 15 residues. V was trimmed by 0 bases and J by 6 bases, leaving 11 bases between them. CDR3 loop: CASSLTHSSAGELFF. The DNA for the CDR3 is TGTGCCAGCAGCTTAACCCACTCTAGCGCCGGGGAGCTGTTTTTT.

V gene TRBV19 combines with J gene TRBJ1-5; D is uncertain. The CDR3 extends over 15 amino acids. In germline, CDR1 is LNHDA, CDR2 SQIVND (reference sequence). Trimming took 0 bases from V and 7 from J, leaving 13 bases between them. CDR3 in amino acids: CASSIDNLGGQPQHF. DNA of the CDR3: TGTGCCAGTAGTATAGATAATTTGGGCGGGCAGCCCCAGCATTTT.

In its sample, this clone was seen a few times. This chain connects TRBV4-1 to TRBJ1-5; 9 bases align to TRBD1. Germline V lookup: CDR1 MGHRA, CDR2 YSYEKL. The CDR3 is made up of 16 amino acids. With V trimmed by 2 bases and J by 6 bases, 8 bases remained unmatched. CDR3 protein: CASSQIPGQGGQPQHF. CDR3 in DNA: TGCGCCAGCAGCCAAATACCGGGACAGGGAGGTCAGCCCCAGCATTTT.

This clone came up once. V and J are TRBV6-1 and TRBJ1-4; weak D call: TRBD1 (6 bases). Germline V gives CDR1 MNHNS, CDR2 SASEGT. V lost 6 bases and J lost 4, with 9 bases in between. The CDR3 runs 13 residues. The CDR3 DNA reads TGTGCCAGCAGCGACAGGATTAATGAAAAACTGTTTTTT. Its translation is CASSDRINEKLFF.

The chain uses TRBV9 and TRBJ1-3; D gene ambiguous. Per germline, CDR1 SGDLS and CDR2 YYNGEE. The V end lost 6 bases, the J end lost 0 bases, and 7 bases lay between the germline ends. This CDR3 spans 13 amino acids. CDR3 region: CASTGVSGNTIYF. The CDR3 DNA reads as TGTGCCAGCACCGGGGTCTCTGGAAACACCATATATTTT.

This chain links TRBV28 with TRBJ2-7; 10 bases fit TRBD2. Germline-derived CDR1 and CDR2 are MDHEN and SYDVKM. The V gene end was trimmed by 3 bases and the J gene end by 3 bases; junction bases not matched to a gene: 11. The CDR3 runs 17 residues. The CDR3 protein is CASSFPRLAGAGYEQYF. The CDR3 nucleotides are TGTGCCAGCAGTTTTCCCAGACTAGCGGGCGCCGGCTACGAGCAGTACTTC.

The chain employs TRBV6-1 and TRBJ1-2; no clear D. CDR3 length: 12 residues. The ends were cut back, 4 bases at V and 7 bases at J, with 10 bases in the middle. From germline, CDR1 is MNHNS and CDR2 SASEGT. The CDR3 bases are TGTGCCAGCAGTGTTGGACTGGGTGGCTACACCTTC. This translates into CASSVGLGGYTF.

This clone was observed a single time. The genes are TRBV2 and TRBJ1-4; D gene ambiguous. V was cut by 7 bases and J by 2 bases, with 8 bases left in between. Per the germline V gene, CDR1 is SNHLY and CDR2 is FYNNEI. The length of the CDR3 is 13 residues. The CDR3 spells CASNGETNEKLFF. In DNA form, the CDR3 reads TGTGCCAGCAATGGGGAGACTAATGAAAAACTGTTTTTT.

CDR3 amino acids: CSVETQGHGYTF. Here the CDR3 DNA reads TGCAGCGTTGAGACCCAGGGGCATGGCTACACCTTC. The chain employs TRBV29-1 and TRBJ1-2, with a tentative D call TRBD1 (6 bases). Germline CDR1 SQVTM, CDR2 ANQGSEA. Trimming cost V 3 bases and J 6 bases, with 11 bases left between them. The CDR3 has 12 residues. The complete variable domain, with remaining parts taken from reference TRBV29-1 and TRBJ1-2, reads SAVISQKPSRDICQRGTSLTIQCQVDSQVTMMFWYRQQPGQSLTLIATANQGSEATYESGFVIDKFPISRPNLTFSTLTVSNMSPEDSSIYLCSVETQGHGYTFGSGTRLTVV.

The chain uses TRBV10-3 and TRBJ1-5; weak D call: TRBD1 (5 bases). The CDR3 extends over 15 amino acids. The ends were cut back, 1 base at V and 0 bases at J, with 7 bases in the middle. Germline loops: CDR1 ENHRY, CDR2 SYGVKD. The CDR3 here is CAISEYDSSNQPQHF. The CDR3 nucleotides are TGTGCCATCAGTGAGTACGACAGTAGCAATCAGCCCCAGCATTTT.

V is TRBV5-6 and J is TRBJ2-4; 8 bases agree with TRBD1. This CDR3 comprises 12 residues. V lost 3 bases, J lost 14 bases, and 7 bases stayed unmatched. Germline V gene lookup returns CDR1 SGHDT and CDR2 YYEEEE. The CDR3 region is CASSSSAQGEYF. As DNA, the CDR3 is TGTGCCAGCAGCTCGTCGGCACAGGGGGAGTACTTC.

This rearrangement joins TRBV5-1 to TRBJ2-1, with 12 bases identical to TRBD2. Germline V gene data show CDR1 as SGHRS and CDR2 as YFSETQ. The ends lost 4 bases at V and 4 bases at J; junction bases unmatched: 3. The CDR3 extends over 15 amino acids. The CDR3 region is CASSQGLAGYNEQFF. The CDR3 DNA sequence: TGCGCCAGCAGCCAAGGACTAGCGGGGTACAATGAGCAGTTCTTC.

The chain joins TRBV27 to TRBJ2-7, with a weak D call TRBD2 (5 bases). V was trimmed by 2 bases and J by 3 bases, leaving 11 bases between them. The germline V gene encodes CDR1 MNHEY and CDR2 SMNVEV (reference sequence). This CDR3 has 14 amino acids. The CDR3 DNA sequence: TGTGCCAGCAGTTTAGGACGGGATCACTACGAGCAGTACTTC. Its translation: CASSLGRDHYEQYF.

The table lists this clone with a count of one. The chain couples TRBV2 to TRBJ2-7; 7 bases match TRBD1. The CDR3 runs to 15 residues. The germline gives CDR1 SNHLY, CDR2 FYNNEI. V lost 1 base to trimming and J lost 4 bases; unmatched junction nucleotides: 7. The CDR3 loop reads CASSEGPGGAYEQYF. In DNA, the CDR3 is TGTGCCAGCAGTGAAGGACCAGGGGGAGCTTACGAGCAGTACTTC.

The chain couples TRBV2 to TRBJ2-7, with 7 bases that match TRBD2. There are 14 residues in the CDR3. Germline CDR1 reads SNHLY; CDR2 reads FYNNEI. The ends lost 6 bases at V and 4 bases at J; junction bases unmatched: 9. CDR3 coding DNA: TGTGCCAGCAGCCGGCTAGCCGGGAGGTACGAGCAGTACTTC. Encoded protein: CASSRLAGRYEQYF.

The V gene is TRBV5-4, the J gene TRBJ2-3; 11 bases match TRBD2. V was clipped by 5 bases and J by 0 bases; unmatched bases: 5. Germline lookup yields CDR1 SGHNT and CDR2 YYREEE (reference sequence). CDR3 length: 16 amino acids. CDR3 sequence reads: CASSSGTSGSTDTQYF. CDR3 coding DNA: TGTGCCAGCAGTTCCGGGACTAGCGGAAGCACAGATACGCAGTATTTT.

The rearrangement uses TRBV7-9 and TRBJ2-7; TRBD2 aligns across 8 bases. CDR1 SEHNR and CDR2 FQNEAQ come from the germline V gene (reference sequence). The CDR3 extends over 15 amino acids. With V trimmed by 5 bases and J by 4 bases, 10 bases remained unmatched. The CDR3 DNA reads TGTGCCAGCAGCCCCGGGAGAGCGGGAGTGTACGAGCAGTACTTC. Residues: CASSPGRAGVYEQYF.

The chain recombines TRBV5-1 with TRBJ2-5, with 8 bases lining up with TRBD2. The CDR3 loop spans 14 amino acids. The ends lost 2 bases at V and 4 bases at J; junction bases unmatched: 4. Germline V gene lookup returns CDR1 SGHRS and CDR2 YFSETQ. In DNA, the CDR3 is TGCGCCAGCAGCTTAGGGACTAGGGCAGAGACCCAGTACTTC. It translates to CASSLGTRAETQYF.

The chain combines TRBV7-2 with TRBJ2-4; D is unresolved. The germline CDR1 and CDR2 sequences are SGHTA and FQGNSA. Trimming took 1 base from V and 1 from J, leaving 11 bases between them. The CDR3 has 16 amino acids. The CDR3 loop reads CASSLVWPPAKNIQYF. The CDR3 DNA sequence: TGTGCCAGCAGCTTAGTGTGGCCTCCGGCCAAAAACATTCAGTACTTC.

Notes on this clone: Mismatch with germline at one junction end may stem from a read error. This chain joins TRBV25-1 and TRBJ1-6; D remains unclear. CDR1 is MGHDK, CDR2 SYGVNS, per germline. The CDR3 has 12 amino acids. The CDR3 bases are TGTGCCAGCAGTTACTATAACTCACCCCTCCACTTT. This translates into CASSYYNSPLHF. Looking up the rest from reference TRBV25-1 and TRBJ1-6 gives the full variable domain: EADIYQTPRYLVIGTGKKITLECSQTMGHDKMYWYQQDPGMELHLIHYSYGVNSTEKGDLSSESTVSRIRTEHFPLTLESARPSHTSQYLCASSYYNSPLHFGNGTRLTVT.

The chain joins TRBV6-1 to TRBJ2-5; TRBD1 is a possible D gene (6 bases). Germline CDR1 is MNHNS and CDR2 is SASEGT. V was clipped by 2 bases and J by 5 bases, with 21 bases between them. CDR3 size: 17 residues. The CDR3 coding sequence is TGTGCCAGCAGTGAACATTTACGACAGGTGCGTCGGGAGACCCAGTACTTC. Residues: CASSEHLRQVRRETQYF.

This rearrangement joins TRBV27 to TRBJ2-7; D not certain. There are 15 residues in the CDR3. V was clipped by 2 bases and J by 6 bases, with 17 bases between them. CDR1 is MNHEY, CDR2 SMNVEV, per germline (reference sequence). CDR3 protein: CASSLASPHLSEQYF. The CDR3 DNA reads as TGTGCCAGCAGTTTAGCATCGCCTCACTTGAGCGAGCAGTACTTC.

The V gene is TRBV28, the J gene TRBJ1-1; D gene ambiguous. Germline values: CDR1 MDHEN, CDR2 SYDVKM. V was trimmed by 5 bases and J by 10 bases, leaving 17 bases between them. CDR3 length equals 13 residues. CDR3 loop: CASSQSPQRGAFF. The CDR3 bases are TGTGCCAGCAGTCAATCCCCCCAGCGGGGAGCTTTCTTT. The variable domain in full, completed from reference TRBV28 and TRBJ1-1, reads DVKVTQSSRYLVKRTGEKVFLECVQDMDHENMFWYRQDPGLGLRLIYFSYDVKMKEKGDIPEGYSVSREKKERFSLILESASTNQTSMYLCASSQSPQRGAFFGQGTRLTVV.